Below, one T cell receptor beta chain is given with its context. This clonotype was seen just once. Its antigen has not been determined. Base qualities are not at hand, and no much larger clone is one base apart. Single-read evidence is weak. Every diabetic patient fulfilled standard classification criteria for type 1 or type 2 diabetes, and glucose and C-peptide were measured using WHO-recommended methods. Exclusion applied to any donor with other autoimmune diseases or infections within the previous four weeks. A roughly 9.8-milliliter sample of peripheral blood was drawn from every participant. PBMCs were isolated with LymphoPrep density separation. Cut back by 5 bases and 8 bases, the V and J ends lie 20 bases apart. The germline V gene (reference sequence) yields LNHDA for CDR1 and SQIVND for CDR2. The CDR3, cysteine through phenylalanine, is 15 amino acids long. Solely the CDR3 DNA is kept, with 45 bases framed from the first base.

Sequenced using an Illumina MiSeq. Genomic DNA from sorted T cell subsets was used as template for TCRbeta CDR3 amplification. The TCRbeta CDR3 region was amplified by multiplex PCR using 30 forward and 13 reverse primers. AMPure XP beads were used to purify the PCR products, after which a second roughly 25-cycle PCR added indices and adaptors. Before sequencing, the libraries were purified from gel with the QIAquick Gel Extraction Kit. Concerning the study's data processing: FLASH was used to merge the paired-end reads, and IgBLAST was used to align the reads to IMGT V, D and J germline references. Reads with less than 70% alignment identity to germline references were removed, leaving around 10 million reads across the study. Following IMGT definitions, CDR3 boundaries, reading frame and productivity were assigned. Clones at or above 1% of reads were defined as highly-expanded clones, and diversity was measured by normalized Shannon entropy. Unpaired two-tailed t-tests were used to test group differences in Shannon entropy. TCRdb reworked the public reads: Q25 trimming with fastp, MiXCR clone assembly, productive beta chains retained. One record per CDR3 amino acid sequence lists the most common genes and DNA. The authors' filters were not applied to this entry. For this sample the table gives more than 250,000 distinct CDR3 sequences, of which roughly 50% were detected only once. Clones ranked in the top ten supply roughly 13% of the sample.

This entry is derived from a study of type 1 and type 2 diabetes patients (dated by TCRdb to the mid-2010s). Concerning the study at large: Some 10 type 1 diabetes patients, four type 2 diabetes patients and roughly 6 nondiabetic controls, all recruited in China, made up the cohort. When approximately 22-cycle amplification was compared with approximately 25-cycle amplification, V gene usage looked similar, suggesting that primer efficiencies were similar and PCR bias was random. The TCRbeta libraries underwent paired-end sequencing on Illumina HiSeq 2000 or MiSeq instruments. TCRbeta repertoires were profiled by high-throughput sequencing in the study to compare type 1 diabetes, type 2 diabetes and nondiabetic individuals. Type 2 diabetes patients were included as a disease comparison group for the type 1 diabetes patients. Across the study, CD4+ and CD8+ T cells were positively selected from PBMCs by means of CD4 or CD8 MicroBeads on MACS columns. A total of 15 million to 20 million paired-end reads were generated across the whole study.

General conclusions and limits of the study: Type 2 diabetes and control samples had highly correlated V and J gene usage patterns, with the correlation between samples averaging around 0.97. Because only a limited number of T2D and control samples were sequenced, some T1D-only HECs might also appear in more T2D or control samples. Only a few highly-expanded CD4+ clones (median one) were found in type 2 diabetes patients, and these clones made up a median roughly 4% of reads. Study groups were not matched for age and gender, which possibly biased interpretation. In both CD4+ and CD8+ T cells, type 2 diabetes repertoires were highly diverse and significantly more diverse than type 1 diabetes repertoires.

The TCR originated in a man younger than 30 with type 2 diabetes. Material: peripheral blood mononuclear cells (PBMCs). The receptor chain draws on TRBV19 and TRBJ2-3; TRBD2 might be the D gene, on 6 matching bases. For the CDR3, the sequence is CASSLGLPIAGTQYF. The DNA is as follows: TGTGCCAGTAGTCTGGGACTCCCTATCGCAGGTACGCAGTATTTT.